This T cell receptor (beta chain) was captured in a study of technical replicates of blood from several donors. The V end lost 4 bases, the J end lost 5 bases, and 19 bases lay between the germline ends. CDR1 is LNHDA, CDR2 SQIVND, per germline (reference sequence). CDR3 size: 16 residues. Assay: immunoSEQ multiplex PCR; the TCRdb copy retains only in-frame clones and omits some. The profile shows 95,000 or so clones, about 95% of them singletons. Sequencing input: T cells isolated from PBMCs. The chain joins TRBV19 to TRBJ2-3, with D maybe TRBD2 (5 bases). The receptor was isolated from a human donor in good health. The CDR3 nucleotides read TGTGCCAGTAGTAAAGTAGCGCGGGTAGGAGTAGATACGCAGTATTTT. This codes for CASSKVARVGVDTQYF. Filled out from reference TRBV19 and TRBJ2-3, the complete variable domain reads DGGITQSPKYLFRKEGQNVTLSCEQNLNHDAMYWYRQDPGQGLRLIYYSQIVNDFQKGDIAEGYSVSREKKESFPLTVTSAQKNPTAFYLCASSKVARVGVDTQYFGPGTRLTVL.